These T cell receptor beta chains were read from a single sample in a study of cytomegalovirus exposure and HLA in healthy donors. Sequencing used immunoSEQ multiplex PCR; TCRdb keeps in-frame clones, though not all of them. There are around 120,000 clones in the sample; roughly 90% occur only once, and around 6% lies in the top ten. The sequenced sample consisted of PBMCs. The receptors derive from a woman younger than 30 in good health and CMV-seropositive. Both conserved end residues are part of each CDR3. Each record gives: CDR3 length, J gene, V gene, CDR3 protein.

>14|TRBJ2-7|TRBV5-6
CASSPDSSPLEQYF
>12|TRBJ2-5|TRBV6-1
CASSRMGGTQYF
>14|.|TRBV25-1
CASSVLRLGGEQYF
>14|TRBJ2-2|TRBV10-1
CASKRTGNTGELFF
>15|TRBJ1-1|TRBV4-2
CASSQGLQGNTEAFF
>14|TRBJ1-3|TRBV30
CAWSLKASGNTIYF
>14|TRBJ1-1|TRBV25-1
CASSDPGQNTEAFF
>16|TRBJ2-3|TRBV15
CATSREGAGGPDTQYF
>16|TRBJ2-2|TRBV7-2
CASSFGLAGTQGELFF
>15|TRBJ2-5|TRBV7-2
CASSLAGTSFETQYF
>17|TRBJ2-7|TRBV29-1
CSVVVFSGGASPREQYF
>16|TRBJ2-5|TRBV7-9
CASSYPRDRYQETQYF
>15|TRBJ1-5|TRBV4-3
CASSQDRYGNQPQHF
>15|TRBJ2-5|TRBV2
CASCRGTGLGETQYF
>14|TRBJ2-5|TRBV15
CATSRERSFGTQYF
>14|TRBJ2-7|TRBV15
CATSRDSPRGEQYF
>15|TRBJ1-4|TRBV15
CATTDGGAMAEKLFF
>18|TRBJ2-1|TRBV7-9
CASSPRTSGIKPHNEQFF
>14|TRBJ2-3|TRBV6-4
CASSASGGADTQYF
>16|TRBJ2-7|TRBV23-1
CASSQSSRQDQYEQYF
>17|TRBJ2-3|TRBV9
CASSASKDRPSTDTQYF
>18|TRBJ1-2|TRBV14
CASSGGGAAPTNLYGYTF
>15|TRBJ1-4|TRBV7-8
CASSFYRGENEKLFF
>15|TRBJ1-5|TRBV13
CASSLRTAGNQPQHF
>19|TRBJ2-3|TRBV9
CASSTAGTSGGADTDTQYF
>16|TRBJ2-5|TRBV19
CASSFRLAGVGETQYF
>11|TRBJ1-1|TRBV20-1
CSAARTGEAFF
>13|TRBJ1-1|TRBV5-6
CASSRRRDSEAFF